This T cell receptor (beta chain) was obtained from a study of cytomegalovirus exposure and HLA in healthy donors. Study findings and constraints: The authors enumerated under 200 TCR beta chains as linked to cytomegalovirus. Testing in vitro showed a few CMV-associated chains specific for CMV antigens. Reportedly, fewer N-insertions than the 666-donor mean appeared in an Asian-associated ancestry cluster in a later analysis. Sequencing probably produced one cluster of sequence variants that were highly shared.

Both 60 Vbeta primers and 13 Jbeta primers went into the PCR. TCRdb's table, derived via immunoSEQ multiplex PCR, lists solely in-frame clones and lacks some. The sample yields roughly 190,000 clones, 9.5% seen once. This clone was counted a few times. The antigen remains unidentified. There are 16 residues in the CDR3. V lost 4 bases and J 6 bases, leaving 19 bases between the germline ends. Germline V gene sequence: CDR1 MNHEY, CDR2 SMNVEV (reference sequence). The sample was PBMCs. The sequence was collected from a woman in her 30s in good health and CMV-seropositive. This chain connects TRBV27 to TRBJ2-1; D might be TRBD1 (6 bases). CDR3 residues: CASSSTPGTFSNEQFF. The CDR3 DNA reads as TGTGCCAGCAGTTCCACCCCCGGGACATTTTCCAATGAGCAGTTCTTC.